This T cell receptor beta chain stems from a study of blood T cells in healthy people across ages. PBMCs numbering at least 7 million were isolated per sample. Sample-barcoded 5' priming and a J-beta primer mix drove a second PCR of about 6 to 12 cycles. TCRdb passed the 5' RACE reads through MiXCR, listing each CDR3 protein once. Of 1.4 million or so distinct CDR3 sequences in the sample, approximately 42% were seen once. Germline V gene lookup returns CDR1 SGHRS and CDR2 YFSETQ. Trimming shortened V by 1 base and J by 2 bases, and 10 bases separated the two germline ends. CDR3 size: 14 residues. The TCR was taken from a woman under 30 in good health. The rearrangement joins TRBV5-1 to TRBJ2-7; tentatively, D is TRBD1 (5 bases). Sequencing used blood. CDR3 in amino acids: CASSLFDSTYEQYF. CDR3 DNA: TGCGCCAGCAGCTTGTTTGACAGCACCTACGAGCAGTACTTC.